This T cell receptor (beta chain) derives from a study of blood T cell repertoires in COVID-19. As for the study in general: Collection of acute and convalescent COVID-19 samples took place in the United States, Italy and Spain. PBMCs, B-cell-depleted T cells, or T cells provided the cDNA or gDNA that made up the material.

Germline V gene lookup returns CDR1 MNHEY and CDR2 SMNVEV (reference sequence). V gave up 5 bases and J gave up 6 bases; unmatched junction bases: 6. This CDR3 comprises 14 residues. Clones were sequenced by immunoSEQ multiplex PCR, and TCRdb holds only the in-frame ones, with some missing. The table has some 74,000 clones, about nine tenths seen once; the top ten hold around 7.3%. The chain couples TRBV27 to TRBJ1-5; 8 positions agree with TRBD1. This TCR was sampled from an elderly woman with acute or convalescent COVID-19. What was sequenced was peripheral blood. The CDR3 DNA sequence: TGTGCCAGCAGTCGCGCAGGGGGCGGTCAGCCCCAGCATTTT. This sequence encodes CASSRAGGGQPQHF.